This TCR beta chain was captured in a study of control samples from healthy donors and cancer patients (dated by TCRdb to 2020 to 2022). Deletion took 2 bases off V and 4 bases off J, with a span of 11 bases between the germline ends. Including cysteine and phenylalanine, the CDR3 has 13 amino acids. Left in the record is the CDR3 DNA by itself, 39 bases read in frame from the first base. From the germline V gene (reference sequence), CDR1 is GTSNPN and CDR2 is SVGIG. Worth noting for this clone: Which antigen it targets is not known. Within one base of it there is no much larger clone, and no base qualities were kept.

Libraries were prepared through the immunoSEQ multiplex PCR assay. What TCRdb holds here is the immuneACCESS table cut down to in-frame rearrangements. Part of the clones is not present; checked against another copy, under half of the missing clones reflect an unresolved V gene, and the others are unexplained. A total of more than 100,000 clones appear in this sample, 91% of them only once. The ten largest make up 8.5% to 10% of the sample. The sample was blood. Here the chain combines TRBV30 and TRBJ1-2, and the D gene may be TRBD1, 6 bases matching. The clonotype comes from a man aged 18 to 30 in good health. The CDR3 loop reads CAWSLQGAYGYTF. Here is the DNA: TGTGCCTGGAGTCTACAGGGCGCCTATGGCTACACCTTC.